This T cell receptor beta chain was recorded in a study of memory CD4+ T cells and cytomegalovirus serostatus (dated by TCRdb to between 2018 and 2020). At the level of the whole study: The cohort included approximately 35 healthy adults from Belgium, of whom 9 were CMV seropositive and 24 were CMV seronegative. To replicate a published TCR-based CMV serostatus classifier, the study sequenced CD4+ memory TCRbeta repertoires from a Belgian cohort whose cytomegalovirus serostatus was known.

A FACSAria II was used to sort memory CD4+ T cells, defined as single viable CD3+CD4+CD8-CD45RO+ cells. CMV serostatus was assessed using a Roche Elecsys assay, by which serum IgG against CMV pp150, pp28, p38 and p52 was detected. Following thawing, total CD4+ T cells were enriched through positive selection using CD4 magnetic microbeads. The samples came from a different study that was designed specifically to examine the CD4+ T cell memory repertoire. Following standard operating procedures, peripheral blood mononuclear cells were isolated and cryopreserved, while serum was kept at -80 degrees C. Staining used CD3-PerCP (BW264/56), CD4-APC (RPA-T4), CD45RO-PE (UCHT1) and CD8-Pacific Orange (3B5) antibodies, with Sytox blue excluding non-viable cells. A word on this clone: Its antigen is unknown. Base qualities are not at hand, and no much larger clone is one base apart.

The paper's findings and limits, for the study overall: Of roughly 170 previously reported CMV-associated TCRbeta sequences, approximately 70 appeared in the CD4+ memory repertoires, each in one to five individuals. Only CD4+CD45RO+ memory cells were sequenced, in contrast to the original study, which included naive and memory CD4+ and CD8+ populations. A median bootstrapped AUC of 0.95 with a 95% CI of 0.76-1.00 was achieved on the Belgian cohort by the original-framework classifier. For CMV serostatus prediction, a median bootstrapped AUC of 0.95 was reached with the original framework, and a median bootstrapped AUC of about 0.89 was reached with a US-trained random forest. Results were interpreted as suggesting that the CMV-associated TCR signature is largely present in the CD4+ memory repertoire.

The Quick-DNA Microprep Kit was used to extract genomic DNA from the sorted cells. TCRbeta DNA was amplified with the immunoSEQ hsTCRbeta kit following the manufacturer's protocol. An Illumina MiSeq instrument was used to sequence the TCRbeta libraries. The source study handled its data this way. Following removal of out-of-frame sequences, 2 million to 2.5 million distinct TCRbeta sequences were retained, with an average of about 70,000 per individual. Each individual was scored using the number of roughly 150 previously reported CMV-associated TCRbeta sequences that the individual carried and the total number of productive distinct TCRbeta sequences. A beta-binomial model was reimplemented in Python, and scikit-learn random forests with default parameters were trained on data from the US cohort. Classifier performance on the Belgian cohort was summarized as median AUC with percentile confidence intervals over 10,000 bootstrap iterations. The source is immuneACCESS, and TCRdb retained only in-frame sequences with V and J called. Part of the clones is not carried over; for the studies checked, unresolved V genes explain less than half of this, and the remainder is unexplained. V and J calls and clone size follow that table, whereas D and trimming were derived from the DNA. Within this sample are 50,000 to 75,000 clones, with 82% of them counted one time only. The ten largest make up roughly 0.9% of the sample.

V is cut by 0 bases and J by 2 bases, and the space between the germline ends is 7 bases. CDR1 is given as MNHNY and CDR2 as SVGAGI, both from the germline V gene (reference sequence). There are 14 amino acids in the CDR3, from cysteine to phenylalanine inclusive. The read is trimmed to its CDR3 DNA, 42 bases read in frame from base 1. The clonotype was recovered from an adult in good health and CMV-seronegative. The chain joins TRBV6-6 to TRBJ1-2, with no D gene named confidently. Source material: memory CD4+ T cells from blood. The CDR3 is CASSYSGLNYGYTF. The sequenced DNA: TGTGCCAGCAGTTACTCCGGACTGAACTATGGCTACACCTTC.